One sample yielded the 17 T cell receptor beta chains listed below, sequenced in a study of cytomegalovirus exposure and HLA in healthy donors (dated by TCRdb to about 2017). The library was prepared using the immunoSEQ multiplex PCR assay. The multiplex PCR relied on a mix of 60 forward primers for TCR Vbeta segments and 13 reverse primers for TCR Jbeta segments. Held by TCRdb, this immuneACCESS table contains in-frame sequences only and omits some clones. Under half of the omission traces to an unresolved V gene where checked; the cause of the rest is unknown. In all, the sample holds about 130,000 clones, and approximately 80% of those were seen once. Clones ranked in the top ten supply nearly 4% of the sample. The sample consisted of PBMCs. These receptor sequences come from a male donor in good health and CMV-seronegative.

CDR3 sequence reads: CASSPPTSGRKQETQYF. As DNA, the CDR3 is TGTGCCAGCTCACCACCTACTAGCGGCAGGAAACAAGAGACCCAGTACTTC. This sequence joins TRBV18 and TRBJ2-5, with TRBD2 matching over 8 bases. The germline V gene has CDR1 KGHSH and CDR2 LQKENI. The ends lost 0 bases at V and 2 bases at J; junction bases unmatched: 8. CDR3 length: 17 residues. The variable domain in full, completed from reference TRBV18 and TRBJ2-5, reads NAGVMQNPRHLVRRRGQEARLRCSPMKGHSHVYWYRQLPEEGLKFMVYLQKENIIDESGMPKERFSAEFPKEGPSILRIQQVVRGDSAAYFCASSPPTSGRKQETQYFGPGTRLLVL.

V gene TRBV19 combines with J gene TRBJ1-2, with 7 positions matching TRBD1. Trimming removed 0 bases from V and 2 bases from J; junction bases left unmatched: 3. Looked up from germline, CDR1 is LNHDA and CDR2 is SQIVND (reference sequence). The CDR3 contains 15 residues. The CDR3 nucleotides read TGTGCCAGTAGTATAGAGGGCAGGGGGAACTATGGCTACACCTTC. It encodes CASSIEGRGNYGYTF. Together with reference TRBV19 and TRBJ1-2, the CDR3 gives the full variable domain: DGGITQSPKYLFRKEGQNVTLSCEQNLNHDAMYWYRQDPGQGLRLIYYSQIVNDFQKGDIAEGYSVSREKKESFPLTVTSAQKNPTAFYLCASSIEGRGNYGYTFGSGTRLTVV.

This clone showed up just a few times. The genes are TRBV9 and TRBJ2-5, with TRBD2 identical over 11 bases. Germline V lookup: CDR1 SGDLS, CDR2 YYNGEE. J lost 3 bases, V lost 7 bases, and 5 bases had no gene match. This CDR3 has 14 residues. DNA of the CDR3: TGTGCCAGCGGAAAGGGACTAGCGGAAGAGACCCAGTACTTC. Amino acid sequence: CASGKGLAEETQYF.

The chain recombines TRBV28 with TRBJ1-2; the D is unclear. Germline V gene lookup returns CDR1 MDHEN and CDR2 SYDVKM. The CDR3 has 16 amino acids. Trimming took off 3 bases at V and 0 bases at J, with 14 bases between the two ends. The CDR3 loop reads CASSFSGASANYGYTF. DNA for the CDR3: TGTGCCAGCAGTTTCTCAGGTGCCTCAGCTAACTATGGCTACACCTTC.

The rearrangement joins TRBV6-1 to TRBJ2-2; 9 positions agree with TRBD2. The germline V gene encodes CDR1 MNHNS and CDR2 SASEGT. The CDR3 is made up of 17 amino acids. The V and J ends lost 1 base and 5 bases, in that order; junction bases with no gene match: 8. CDR3 residues: CASSEGGAGGRTGELFF. DNA for the CDR3: TGTGCCAGCAGTGAAGGAGGGGCGGGAGGGCGGACCGGGGAGCTGTTTTTT.

The chain has TRBV7-3 and TRBJ2-3; TRBD2 might be the D (6 bases). Germline CDR1 reads SGHTA; CDR2 reads FQGTGA. Trimming left V 3 bases short and J 7 bases short, with 14 bases between. The length of the CDR3 is 14 residues. The CDR3 nucleotides are TGTGCCAGCAGCTTTTCCACCGCGGGGAATACGCAGTATTTT. This encodes CASSFSTAGNTQYF.

The V and J genes are TRBV5-6 and TRBJ2-3, with a tentative D call TRBD1 (5 bases). Trimming took off 4 bases at V and 2 bases at J, with 14 bases between the two ends. The CDR3 sequence is 15 residues long. Germline assignment: CDR1 SGHDT and CDR2 YYEEEE. The CDR3 reads CASSPLTESTDTQYF. The CDR3 bases are TGTGCCAGCAGCCCTTTGACAGAGTCCACAGATACGCAGTATTTT.

The V and J genes are TRBV5-1 and TRBJ1-2; TRBD1 aligns across 8 bases. J lost 7 bases, V lost 4 bases, and 12 bases had no gene match. CDR3 size: 15 residues. Germline CDR1 reads SGHRS; CDR2 reads YFSETQ. CDR3 bases: TGCGCCAGCAGCCCTGACAGGGGTCGAGTAGGTGGCTACACCTTC. Protein: CASSPDRGRVGGYTF.

The J gene is TRBJ2-6, the V gene TRBV7-2; 8 bases match TRBD1. Germline assignment: CDR1 SGHTA and CDR2 FQGNSA. V lost 3 bases to trimming and J lost 0 bases; unmatched junction nucleotides: 4. The CDR3 is 17 residues long. The CDR3 DNA follows: TGTGCCAGCAGCTTTGGACAGGGTTTCTCTGGGGCCAACGTCCTGACTTTC. Translated: CASSFGQGFSGANVLTF.

The genes are TRBV19 and TRBJ1-1; maybe TRBD1 (6 bases). The germline V gene encodes CDR1 LNHDA and CDR2 SQIVND (reference sequence). The CDR3 has 11 residues. V dropped 7 bases and J dropped 8 bases, with 11 bases sitting between them. CDR3 protein: CASTNRAEAFF. The CDR3 region has the DNA TGTGCCAGTACTAACAGGGCCGAAGCTTTCTTT.

This chain connects TRBV29-1 to TRBJ1-1; TRBD1 matches at 7 bases. V was pared by 4 bases and J by 1 base, with 6 bases of the junction left unmatched. This CDR3 region has 14 residues. In germline, CDR1 is SQVTM, CDR2 ANQGSEA. CDR3 region: CSVVGGAWNTEAFF. For the CDR3, the DNA is TGCAGCGTTGTAGGGGGCGCATGGAACACTGAAGCTTTCTTT.

The rearrangement joins TRBV14 to TRBJ2-1; 15 bases are a match to TRBD2. The V gene's germline CDR1 is SGHDN and CDR2 FVKESK. CDR3 length: 16 amino acids. With 4 bases clipped from V and 7 bases from J, the junction kept 5 bases outside the gene matches. The CDR3 protein is CASSRTSGRVWNEQFF. The CDR3 coding sequence is TGTGCCAGCAGCCGGACTAGCGGGAGGGTTTGGAATGAGCAGTTCTTC.

The J gene is TRBJ1-2, the V gene TRBV6-6; 7 positions match TRBD1. This CDR3 comprises 13 residues. J was trimmed by 8 bases and V by 5 bases; bases with no gene match: 8. Germline assignment: CDR1 MNHNY and CDR2 SVGAGI (reference sequence). CDR3 bases: TGTGCCAGCAGTAGGGGAACAGGGGTAGGCTACACCTTC. It translates to CASSRGTGVGYTF.

The chain recombines TRBV9 with TRBJ2-5; the match to TRBD2 covers 8 bases. The J call may be faulty, since TRBJ2-7 better matches the DNA end. The CDR3 loop spans 15 amino acids. Looked up from germline, CDR1 is SGDLS and CDR2 is YYNGEE. The CDR3 loop is CASSVATGGPYEQYF. The DNA for the CDR3 is TGTGCCAGCAGCGTAGCTACGGGGGGGCCCTACGAGCAGTACTTC.

J is TRBJ1-6 and V is TRBV5-1; 9 nucleotides match TRBD1. Trimming removed 0 bases from V and 6 bases from J; junction bases left unmatched: 10. There are 18 residues in the CDR3. Germline CDR1 reads SGHRS; CDR2 reads YFSETQ. CDR3 in amino acids: CASSLAPGTGFRNSPLHF. DNA of the CDR3: TGCGCCAGCAGCTTGGCCCCCGGGACAGGGTTTCGTAATTCACCCCTCCACTTT.

A single count supports this clone. The V call is TRBV14, the J call TRBJ2-5; tentative D call: TRBD2 (6 bases). V was shortened by 4 bases and J by 0 bases, with 12 bases between the two germline ends. CDR1 SGHDN and CDR2 FVKESK come from the germline V gene. This CDR3 is 15 amino acids long. The CDR3 spells CASSPPGVYQETQYF. The CDR3 nucleotides are TGTGCCAGCAGCCCTCCGGGAGTGTACCAAGAGACCCAGTACTTC.

The chain has TRBV11-2 and TRBJ1-5, with D unresolved. Germline-derived CDR1 and CDR2 are SGHAT and FQNNGV. The CDR3 is made up of 13 amino acids. V was shortened by 5 bases and J by 7 bases, with 12 bases between the two germline ends. The CDR3 loop is CASSLGSLQPQHF. CDR3 DNA sequence: TGTGCCAGCAGCCTCGGTTCCTTGCAGCCCCAGCATTTT.